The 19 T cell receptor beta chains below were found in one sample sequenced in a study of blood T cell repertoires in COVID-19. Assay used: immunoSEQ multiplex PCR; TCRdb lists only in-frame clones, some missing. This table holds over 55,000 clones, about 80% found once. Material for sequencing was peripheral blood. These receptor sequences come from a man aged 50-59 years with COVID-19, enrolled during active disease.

In DNA, the CDR3 is TGTGCCAGCAGTTTACCGACAGGGGCCGGAAACACCATATATTTT. It is translated as CASSLPTGAGNTIYF. The J gene is TRBJ1-3, the V gene TRBV28; 8 nucleotides agree with TRBD1. The ends lost 2 bases at V and 4 bases at J; junction bases unmatched: 4. The germline gives CDR1 MDHEN, CDR2 SYDVKM. The CDR3 covers 15 residues.

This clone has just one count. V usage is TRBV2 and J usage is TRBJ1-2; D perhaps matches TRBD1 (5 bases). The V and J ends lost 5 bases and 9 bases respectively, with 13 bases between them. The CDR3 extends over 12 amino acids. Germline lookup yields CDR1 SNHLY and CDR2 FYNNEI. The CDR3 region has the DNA TGTGCCAGCAGTCTACAGGAAAAACGCTACACCTTC. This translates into CASSLQEKRYTF.

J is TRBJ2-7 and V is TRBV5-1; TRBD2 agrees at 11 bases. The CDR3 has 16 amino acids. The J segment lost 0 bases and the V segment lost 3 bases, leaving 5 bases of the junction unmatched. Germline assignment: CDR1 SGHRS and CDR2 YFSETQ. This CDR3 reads CASSSGLAGSSYEQYF. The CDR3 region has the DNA TGCGCCAGCAGCTCCGGACTAGCGGGTAGCTCCTACGAGCAGTACTTC.

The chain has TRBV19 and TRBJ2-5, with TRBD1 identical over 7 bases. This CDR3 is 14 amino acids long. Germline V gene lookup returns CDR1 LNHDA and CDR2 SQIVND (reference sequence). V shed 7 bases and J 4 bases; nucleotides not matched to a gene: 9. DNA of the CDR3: TGTGCCAGTATGGAGACAGGGTCGGGAGAGACCCAGTACTTC. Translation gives CASMETGSGETQYF.

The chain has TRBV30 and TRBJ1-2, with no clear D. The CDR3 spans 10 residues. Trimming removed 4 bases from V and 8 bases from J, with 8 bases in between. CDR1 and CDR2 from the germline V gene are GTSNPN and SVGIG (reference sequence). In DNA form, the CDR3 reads TGTGCCTGGATTGGGGAGGGCTACACCTTC. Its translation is CAWIGEGYTF.

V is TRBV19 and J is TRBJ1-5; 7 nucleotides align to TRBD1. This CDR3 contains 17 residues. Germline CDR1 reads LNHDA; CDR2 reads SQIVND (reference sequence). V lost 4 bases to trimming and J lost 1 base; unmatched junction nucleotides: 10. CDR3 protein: CASSTRSRGASNQPQHF. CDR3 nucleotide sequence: TGTGCCAGTAGTACCCGTAGCAGGGGGGCGAGCAATCAGCCCCAGCATTTT.

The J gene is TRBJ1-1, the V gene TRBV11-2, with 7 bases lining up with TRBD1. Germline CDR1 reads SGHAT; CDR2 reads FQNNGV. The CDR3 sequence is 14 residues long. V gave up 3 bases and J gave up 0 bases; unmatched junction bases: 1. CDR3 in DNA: TGTGCCAGCAGCTTGGACAGGTTGAACACTGAAGCTTTCTTT. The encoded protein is CASSLDRLNTEAFF.

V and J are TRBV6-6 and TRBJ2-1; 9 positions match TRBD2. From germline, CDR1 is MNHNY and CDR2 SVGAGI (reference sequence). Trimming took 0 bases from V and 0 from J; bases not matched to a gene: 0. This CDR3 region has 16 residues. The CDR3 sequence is CASSYSTSGSYNEQFF. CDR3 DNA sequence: TGTGCCAGCAGTTACTCGACTAGCGGCTCCTACAATGAGCAGTTCTTC.

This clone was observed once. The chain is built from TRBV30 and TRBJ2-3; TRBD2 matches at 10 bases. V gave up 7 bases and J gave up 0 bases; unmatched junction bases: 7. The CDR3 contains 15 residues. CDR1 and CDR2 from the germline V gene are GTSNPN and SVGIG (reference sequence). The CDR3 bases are TGTGCCTACTATAGCGGGAGGTCTAGCACAGATACGCAGTATTTT. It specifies CAYYSGRSSTDTQYF.

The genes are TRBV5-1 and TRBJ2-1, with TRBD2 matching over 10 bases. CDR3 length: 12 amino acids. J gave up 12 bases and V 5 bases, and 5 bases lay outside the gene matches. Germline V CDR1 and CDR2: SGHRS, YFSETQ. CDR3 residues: CASRGLASLQFF. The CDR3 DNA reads TGCGCCAGCAGGGGACTAGCGAGTTTGCAGTTCTTC.

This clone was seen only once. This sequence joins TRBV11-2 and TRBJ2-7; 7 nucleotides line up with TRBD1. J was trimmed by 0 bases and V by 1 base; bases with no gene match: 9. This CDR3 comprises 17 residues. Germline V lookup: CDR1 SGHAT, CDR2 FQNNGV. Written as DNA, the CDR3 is TGTGCCAGCAGCTTAGGGACAGGACGCAGTAGCTCCTACGAGCAGTACTTC. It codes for CASSLGTGRSSSYEQYF.

CDR3 DNA: TGTGCCAGCAGCCGCGCCCTCGGGACAGCCAGGGGCAATGAGCAGTTCTTC. It encodes CASSRALGTARGNEQFF. V usage is TRBV11-2 and J usage is TRBJ2-1; 7 positions match TRBD1. Per germline, CDR1 SGHAT and CDR2 FQNNGV. Germline trimming cut 5 bases from V and 6 bases from J; bases unmatched to any gene: 16. The CDR3 spans 17 residues.

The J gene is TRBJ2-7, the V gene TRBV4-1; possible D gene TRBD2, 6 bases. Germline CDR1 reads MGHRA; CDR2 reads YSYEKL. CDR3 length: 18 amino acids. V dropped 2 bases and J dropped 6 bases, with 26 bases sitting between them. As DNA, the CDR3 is TGCGCCAGCAGCCAACCTGGCCGTGGGCGGGAAGGTCTTCGCGAGCAGTACTTC. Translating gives CASSQPGRGREGLREQYF.

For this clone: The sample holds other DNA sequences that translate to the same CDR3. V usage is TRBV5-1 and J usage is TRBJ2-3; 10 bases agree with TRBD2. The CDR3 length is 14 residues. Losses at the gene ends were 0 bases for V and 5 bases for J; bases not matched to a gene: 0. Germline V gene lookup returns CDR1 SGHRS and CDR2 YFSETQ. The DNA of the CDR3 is TGCGCCAGCAGCTTGGGACTAGCGGGAGATACGCAGTATTTT. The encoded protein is CASSLGLAGDTQYF.

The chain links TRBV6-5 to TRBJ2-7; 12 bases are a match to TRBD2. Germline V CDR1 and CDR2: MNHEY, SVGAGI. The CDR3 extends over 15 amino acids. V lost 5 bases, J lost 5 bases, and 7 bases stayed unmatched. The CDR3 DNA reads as TGTGCCAGCAGTATCCGACTAGCGGGAGCCAACGAGCAGTACTTC. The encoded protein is CASSIRLAGANEQYF.

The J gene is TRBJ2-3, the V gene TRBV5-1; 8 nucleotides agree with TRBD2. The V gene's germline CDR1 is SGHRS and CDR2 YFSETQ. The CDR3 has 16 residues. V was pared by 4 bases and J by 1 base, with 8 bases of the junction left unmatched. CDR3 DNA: TGCGCCAGCAGCATCGTAGCGGGATGGGGCACAGATACGCAGTATTTT. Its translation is CASSIVAGWGTDTQYF.

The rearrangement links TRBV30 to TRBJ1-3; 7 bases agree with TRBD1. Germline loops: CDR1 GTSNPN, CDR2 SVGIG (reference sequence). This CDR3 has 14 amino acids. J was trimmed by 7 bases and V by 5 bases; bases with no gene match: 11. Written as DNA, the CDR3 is TGTGCCTGGGACAGGGACAGCACCAGCAACACCATATATTTT. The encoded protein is CAWDRDSTSNTIYF.

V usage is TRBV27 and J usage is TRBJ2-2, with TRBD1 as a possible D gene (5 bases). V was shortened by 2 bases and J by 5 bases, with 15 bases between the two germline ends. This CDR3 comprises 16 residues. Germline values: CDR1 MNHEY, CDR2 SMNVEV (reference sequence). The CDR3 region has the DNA TGTGCCAGCAGTTTAGTGGGCAGGGTTGTAACCGGGGAGCTGTTTTTT. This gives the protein CASSLVGRVVTGELFF.

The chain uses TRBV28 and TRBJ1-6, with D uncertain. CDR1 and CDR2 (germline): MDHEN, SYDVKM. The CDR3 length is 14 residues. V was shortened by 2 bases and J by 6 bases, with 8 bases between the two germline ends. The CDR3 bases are TGTGCCAGCAGTTTAGAACAGATTAATTCACCCCTCCACTTT. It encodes CASSLEQINSPLHF.